This TCR beta chain was identified in a study of cytomegalovirus exposure and HLA in healthy donors. Study-level information: Membership in the Caucasian-associated ancestry cluster was found for around 81% of approximately 430 genotyped donors.

A remark on this clone: The antigen remains undetermined.

Findings and limits, study-wide: From TCR beta sequences, most subjects' HLA-A and HLA-B alleles were reportedly predicted accurately. The study labeled roughly 160 TCR beta chains cytomegalovirus-associated.

The PCR was carried out with 60 Vbeta primers and 13 Jbeta primers. Sequencing used immunoSEQ multiplex PCR; TCRdb keeps in-frame clones, though not all of them. The top ten hold around 1.2% of the sample, which has 110,000 to 150,000 clones, 65% to 80% seen once. Trimming cost V 6 bases and J 0 bases; bases outside gene matches: 7. CDR3 length equals 17 residues. CDR1 and CDR2 from the germline V gene are SEHNR and FQNEAQ (reference sequence). It was healthy bone marrow donors who served as donors. Sequencing was performed on PBMCs. The sequence was collected from a male donor in good health and CMV-seropositive. V and J are TRBV7-9 and TRBJ2-1; 11 nucleotides match TRBD2. DNA of the CDR3: TGTGCCAGCAGTTCCGGACTAGCGGGCCTCTCCTACAATGAGCAGTTCTTC. Amino acid sequence: CASSSGLAGLSYNEQFF.